This TCR beta chain derives from a study of metastatic and nonmetastatic thyroid tumors (dated by TCRdb to between 2020 and 2021). A note on the overall study: Repertoires from peripheral blood and from tumor or nodule tissue samples of malignant and benign thyroid patients were compared. Beyond this particular receptor, the publication reports: In both blood and tumor samples, TCR beta diversity was reported to be significantly higher in malignant tumors than in benign nodules.

The library was built by means of PCR. TCRdb records Illumina HiSeq 4000 as the sequencer. High-throughput sequencing was used to profile the TCR beta-chain CDR3 region of each patient. Regarding the original processing steps: A classifier to discriminate distant-metastatic papillary thyroid cancer patients was built from CDR3 differences across clinicopathological groups. To measure repertoire diversity the researchers used the Shannon index, while the Morisita-Horn index served to gauge how similar the tumor and blood repertoires were. Starting from the raw public reads, TCRdb applied fastp trimming at Q25, assembled clones with MiXCR and retained in-frame beta chains. The V and J calls come from TCRdb's annotation, not from the publication. For this sample the table gives about 12,000 clones, of which 27% were detected only once. The leading ten clones occupy around a fifth of the sample. No treatment had been received by any patient before thyroid surgery. The study retrospectively analysed patient clinical samples collected from about 2011 to 2018 using T-cell receptor beta sequencing.

Reading from cysteine to phenylalanine, the CDR3 counts 11 amino acids. Only the CDR3 portion is preserved as DNA: 33 bases, with reading frame beginning at the first base. CDR1 and CDR2, looked up from the germline V gene, are ENHRY and SYGVKD. V loses 6 bases at its end and J loses 10 bases; junction bases beyond the gene matches: 3. This clone appeared a few times. The antigen it binds to is not known. No base qualities exist here, and no much larger clone lies one base off it. The receptor's source is a male donor with papillary thyroid cancer or a benign thyroid nodule (not recorded which). Some clones in this sample may be carry-over from other donors' samples. The sample comprised adjacent normal tissue. The rearrangement joined TRBV10-3 to TRBJ1-1; TRBD1 matches 9 bases in the middle. This receptor carries the CDR3 CAISADRGAFF. The sequenced DNA: TGTGCCATCAGCGCGGACAGGGGAGCTTTCTTT.